The 15 T cell receptor beta chains below come from one sample, sequenced in a study of T cell changes during pregnancy in multiple sclerosis. Sequencing used immunoSEQ multiplex PCR; TCRdb keeps in-frame clones, though not all of them. The profile shows around 99,000 clones, 80% to 95% of them singletons. Here the sequenced sample was peripheral blood, taken in the first trimester of pregnancy. These receptors all stem from a female donor with multiple sclerosis, enrolled in a pregnancy study.

This rearrangement joins TRBV28 to TRBJ2-7; TRBD1 agrees at 7 bases. The germline gives CDR1 MDHEN, CDR2 SYDVKM. There are 16 residues in the CDR3. Trimming at V came to 6 bases and at J to 4 bases, leaving 15 bases not matched to a gene. The CDR3 protein is CASSYSFRDRSYEQYF. Here the CDR3 DNA reads TGTGCCAGCAGCTATAGTTTCCGGGACAGAAGTTACGAGCAGTACTTC.

The DNA for the CDR3 is TGTGCCAGCAGATCGTCAGGGGATCGTCAGCCCCAGCATTTT. This gives the protein CASRSSGDRQPQHF. This rearrangement joins TRBV28 to TRBJ1-5, with D maybe TRBD1 (6 bases). V was shortened by 6 bases and J by 6 bases, with 15 bases between the two germline ends. This CDR3 is 14 amino acids long. The germline gives CDR1 MDHEN, CDR2 SYDVKM.

The chain couples TRBV21-1 to TRBJ2-7; no DNA check was done on the table's D call, TRBD2. TRBV21-1 is given as a pseudogene. The CDR3 has 19 residues. The CDR3 DNA follows: TGTGCCAGCAGCAAAGCCCGAAAGACAATGACTAGGAGGTCCTACGAGCAGTACTTC. It yields the protein CASSKARKTMTRRSYEQYF.

V usage is TRBV7-8 and J usage is TRBJ1-2, with D unclear. This CDR3 is built from 15 residues. In germline, CDR1 is SGHVS, CDR2 FQNEAQ. V was pared by 5 bases and J by 3 bases, with 16 bases between. CDR3 DNA: TGTGCCAGCAGCCCGACCGACACGGTGGACTATGGCTACACCTTC. It encodes CASSPTDTVDYGYTF.

V is TRBV19 and J is TRBJ2-5; 10 nucleotides align to TRBD1. V lost 3 bases to trimming and J lost 4 bases; unmatched junction nucleotides: 5. The CDR3 contains 15 residues. In germline, CDR1 is LNHDA, CDR2 SQIVND (reference sequence). The CDR3 protein is CASSIGGTGVETQYF. CDR3 DNA: TGTGCCAGTAGTATCGGGGGGACAGGGGTAGAGACCCAGTACTTC.

V gene TRBV5-1 combines with J gene TRBJ2-5; 16 bases line up with TRBD2. This CDR3 has 17 amino acids. V shed 2 bases and J 5 bases; nucleotides not matched to a gene: 6. In germline, CDR1 is SGHRS, CDR2 YFSETQ. DNA of the CDR3: TGCGCCAGCAGCTTTGGGACTAGCGGGAGGGCCCTGGAGACCCAGTACTTC. Its protein is CASSFGTSGRALETQYF.

The chain uses TRBV19 and TRBJ1-5; D possibly corresponds to TRBD1 (6 bases). Per germline, CDR1 LNHDA and CDR2 SQIVND (reference sequence). CDR3 length: 16 residues. Deletions cut 5 bases from V and 1 base from J, with 15 bases between. The CDR3 coding sequence is TGTGCCAGTAGTCCGATACAGGGTTGGAGCAATCAGCCCCAGCATTTT. Residues: CASSPIQGWSNQPQHF.

The chain is built from TRBV9 and TRBJ2-1; the D gene is possibly TRBD2 (7 bases). Trimming stripped 0 bases from V and 6 bases from J, with 16 bases between. This CDR3 spans 16 amino acids. Germline values: CDR1 SGDLS, CDR2 YYNGEE. The CDR3 region is CASSVGGRETLNEQFF. DNA of the CDR3: TGTGCCAGCAGCGTAGGGGGGCGGGAGACTCTCAATGAGCAGTTCTTC.

In DNA, the CDR3 is TGTGCCAGCAGTTACTCATCCAGGCCAGGCAACTATGGCTACACCTTC. Residues: CASSYSSRPGNYGYTF. This chain links TRBV6-5 with TRBJ1-2; D uncertain. The CDR3 spans 16 residues. The germline V gene has CDR1 MNHEY and CDR2 SVGAGI. The V end was cut by 0 bases, the J end by 2 bases, with 13 bases between.

The chain uses TRBV5-1 and TRBJ2-5; possibly TRBD2 for D (6 bases). The germline V gene encodes CDR1 SGHRS and CDR2 YFSETQ. This CDR3 is 15 amino acids long. V lost 2 bases, J lost 4 bases, and 15 bases lay in between. The CDR3: CASSLNGRGAETQYF. The CDR3 DNA reads TGCGCCAGCAGCTTAAACGGGAGAGGCGCAGAGACCCAGTACTTC. Drawing the rest from reference TRBV5-1 and TRBJ2-5, the complete variable domain is KAGVTQTPRYLIKTRGQQVTLSCSPISGHRSVSWYQQTPGQGLQFLFEYFSETQRNKGNFPGRFSGRQFSNSRSEMNVSTLELGDSALYLCASSLNGRGAETQYFGPGTRLLVL.

The chain uses TRBV7-9 and TRBJ1-1, with 7 bases fitting TRBD1. Germline V gene sequence: CDR1 SEHNR, CDR2 FQNEAQ (reference sequence). The CDR3 extends over 15 amino acids. J gave up 4 bases and V 0 bases, and 5 bases lay outside the gene matches. The CDR3 sequence is CASSLAFRDSTEAFF. CDR3 DNA sequence: TGTGCCAGCAGCTTAGCATTCCGGGACAGCACTGAAGCTTTCTTT.

J is TRBJ1-5 and V is TRBV2, with unresolved D. The length of the CDR3 is 13 residues. Trimming pared 5 bases from V and 2 bases from J, leaving 7 bases between. Per germline, CDR1 SNHLY and CDR2 FYNNEI. CDR3 DNA: TGTGCCAGCAGTTGGGCCGGCAATCAGCCCCAGCATTTT. As protein: CASSWAGNQPQHF.

The chain uses TRBV2 and TRBJ1-3; TRBD1 matches at 8 bases. The germline CDR1 and CDR2 sequences are SNHLY and FYNNEI. J gave up 7 bases and V 7 bases, and 6 bases lay outside the gene matches. This CDR3 comprises 13 residues. The CDR3 DNA reads TGTGCCAGCATCCTGACAGGGGCGAACACCATATATTTT. This encodes CASILTGANTIYF.

V usage is TRBV7-2 and J usage is TRBJ2-1; 11 positions agree with TRBD2. Germline assignment: CDR1 SGHTA and CDR2 FQGNSA. The CDR3 sequence is 16 residues long. The V gene end was trimmed by 5 bases and the J gene end by 9 bases; junction bases not matched to a gene: 12. The CDR3 nucleotides are TGTGCCAGCAGCGCCCCAGGACTAGCGGGCCTAACTGAGCAGTTCTTC. It encodes CASSAPGLAGLTEQFF.

V is TRBV27 and J is TRBJ2-5; D is undetermined. The CDR3 loop spans 13 amino acids. Trimming left V 6 bases short and J 5 bases short, with 13 bases between. Germline V gives CDR1 MNHEY, CDR2 SMNVEV (reference sequence). The chain's CDR3 is CASSHGVWETQYF. The CDR3 DNA reads TGTGCCAGCAGCCACGGAGTCTGGGAGACCCAGTACTTC.